The present T cell receptor beta chain was sequenced within a study of technical replicates of blood from several donors. Trimming cost V 7 bases and J 6 bases, with 13 bases left between them. Germline CDR1 is SGHTA and CDR2 is FQGTGA. The CDR3 runs to 13 residues. Generated by immunoSEQ multiplex PCR, the TCRdb table keeps only in-frame clones and is missing some. The sample yields some 74,000 clones, around 90% seen once. The chain recombines TRBV7-3 with TRBJ2-1; D possibly corresponds to TRBD2 (6 bases). The TCR comes from a human donor in good health. Sequences were obtained from T cells isolated from PBMCs. This chain's CDR3 is CASTSGLTNEQFF. The CDR3 region has the DNA TGTGCCAGCACCTCGGGACTTACCAATGAGCAGTTCTTC.